These 19 T cell receptor beta chains were all obtained from the same sample, sequenced in a study of control samples from healthy donors and cancer patients. TCRdb's copy holds only in-frame clones and misses some; the assay was immunoSEQ multiplex PCR. The repertoire has tens of thousands of clones, approximately 95% of them found once; the top ten carry roughly 1.5%. Specimen: blood. The receptors were sampled from a woman in her twenties or thirties in good health.

The V gene is TRBV11-2, the J gene TRBJ1-1; 8 positions agree with TRBD1. The V gene's germline CDR1 is SGHAT and CDR2 FQNNGV. CDR3 length: 13 residues. Unmatched junction bases numbered 1, after V lost 4 bases and J lost 3 bases. Written as DNA, the CDR3 is TGTGCCAGCAGCTCGGACAGGGACACTGAAGCTTTCTTT. It translates to CASSSDRDTEAFF. The whole variable domain, filled in from reference TRBV11-2 and TRBJ1-1, reads EAGVAQSPRYKIIEKRQSVAFWCNPISGHATLYWYQQILGQGPKLLIQFQNNGVVDDSQLPKDRFSAERLKGVDSTLKIQPAKLEDSAVYLCASSSDRDTEAFFGQGTRLTVV.

The V gene is TRBV5-4, the J gene TRBJ2-7, with D maybe TRBD1 (6 bases). The germline V and J ends were trimmed by 2 bases and 4 bases, with 10 bases remaining between them. The CDR3 length is 13 residues. CDR1 and CDR2 from the germline V gene are SGHNT and YYREEE (reference sequence). The CDR3 DNA reads as TGTGCCAGCAGCTTACAGGGCCCATACGAGCAGTACTTC. This encodes CASSLQGPYEQYF.

This chain joins TRBV29-1 and TRBJ1-5; TRBD1 matches 11 bases. Per the germline V gene, CDR1 is SQVTM and CDR2 is ANQGSEA. CDR3 length: 15 residues. V shed 7 bases and J 7 bases; nucleotides not matched to a gene: 12. Here the CDR3 reads CSAASGTGGGQPQHF. Here the CDR3 DNA reads TGCAGCGCCGCGAGTGGGACAGGGGGGGGACAGCCCCAGCATTTT.

The V gene is TRBV7-8, the J gene TRBJ1-1; D gene ambiguous. Between the trimmed V and J ends, which lost 0 bases and 1 base, there was a span of 3 bases. Per the germline V gene, CDR1 is SGHVS and CDR2 is FQNEAQ. This CDR3 has 13 amino acids. CDR3 nucleotides: TGTGCCAGCAGCTTAGCGGAGAACACTGAAGCTTTCTTT. As protein: CASSLAENTEAFF.

V and J are TRBV19 and TRBJ1-1; the D is unclear. The V end lost 1 base, the J end lost 6 bases, and 6 bases lay between the germline ends. Germline CDR1 is LNHDA and CDR2 is SQIVND (reference sequence). The CDR3 runs 12 residues. In DNA form, the CDR3 reads TGTGCCAGTAGTATAGGGGCGGCTGAAGCTTTCTTT. This sequence encodes CASSIGAAEAFF.

This chain connects TRBV7-8 to TRBJ2-3; D uncertain. The CDR3 is 15 amino acids. Germline V CDR1 and CDR2: SGHVS, FQNEAQ. The V end lost 1 base, the J end lost 0 bases, and 8 bases lay between the germline ends. Here the CDR3 reads CASSLVDTSTDTQYF. CDR3 nucleotides: TGTGCCAGCAGCTTAGTCGACACCAGCACAGATACGCAGTATTTT.

J is TRBJ1-4 and V is TRBV18; D is unresolved. Trimming removed 3 bases at V and 0 bases at J, with 17 bases between. Germline lookup yields CDR1 KGHSH and CDR2 LQKENI. The CDR3 contains 18 residues. CDR3 coding DNA: TGTGCCAGCTCACCTCGGCCACATACCCCCGCAACTAATGAAAAACTGTTTTTT. Its translation: CASSPRPHTPATNEKLFF.

This clone was detected once. This rearrangement joins TRBV2 to TRBJ1-1; possible D gene TRBD1, 5 bases. Germline-derived CDR1 and CDR2 are SNHLY and FYNNEI. V was trimmed by 6 bases and J by 1 base, leaving 12 bases between them. The CDR3 length is 14 residues. Written as DNA, the CDR3 is TGTGCCAGCAGCCTCCAGGGACCGAACACTGAAGCTTTCTTT. Amino acids: CASSLQGPNTEAFF.

A single count supports this clone. The rearrangement joins TRBV5-8 to TRBJ1-2, with 9 bases aligning to TRBD1. The CDR3 loop spans 16 amino acids. V gave up 4 bases and J gave up 8 bases; unmatched junction bases: 15. The germline CDR1 and CDR2 sequences are SGHTS and YDEGEE. The CDR3 DNA follows: TGTGCCAGCAGCCGACGGACAGGGGCTCTAGTATTCGGCTACACCTTC. This sequence encodes CASSRRTGALVFGYTF.

This chain uses TRBV28 with TRBJ1-1; no definite D call. CDR1 and CDR2 (germline): MDHEN, SYDVKM. V shed 7 bases and J shed 0 bases, with 3 bases lying between them. The CDR3 runs to 11 residues. The CDR3 here is CASNLNTEAFF. CDR3 DNA: TGTGCCAGCAACTTGAACACTGAAGCTTTCTTT.

Remarks on this clone: Its ends do not fully match the called genes, so a read error is possible. This chain uses TRBV11-1 with TRBJ1-4, with TRBD1 identical over 10 bases. Germline CDR1 reads SGHAT; CDR2 reads FQDESV (reference sequence). The length of the CDR3 is 16 residues. The CDR3 sequence: CASSCRQGATKRKTVF. DNA of the CDR3: TGTGCCAGCAGCTGCCGACAGGGGGCGACTAAGAGAAAAACTGTTTTT.

The chain links TRBV11-2 to TRBJ1-2; 8 bases fit TRBD1. The V and J ends lost 4 bases and 6 bases, in that order; junction bases with no gene match: 7. CDR3 length: 14 residues. CDR1 is SGHAT, CDR2 FQNNGV, per germline. The CDR3 protein is CASSSQGQGDGYTF. The CDR3 DNA reads as TGTGCCAGCAGCTCACAAGGACAGGGCGATGGCTACACCTTC.

The gene calls are TRBV27 and TRBJ1-5; TRBD1 matches at 7 bases. V was clipped by 4 bases and J by 3 bases; unmatched bases: 6. Germline CDR1 reads MNHEY; CDR2 reads SMNVEV (reference sequence). The CDR3 is made up of 15 amino acids. The CDR3 region is CASSSTGLVNQPQHF. In DNA form, the CDR3 reads TGTGCCAGCAGTTCGACAGGGTTGGTCAATCAGCCCCAGCATTTT.

The CDR3 nucleotides are TGTGCCACCAGTGATTCTGACTTGACGGAACGCACAGATACGCAGTATTTT. Protein sequence: CATSDSDLTERTDTQYF. The chain combines TRBV24-1 with TRBJ2-3; D is uncertain. The CDR3 has 17 amino acids. From germline, CDR1 is KGHDR and CDR2 SFDVKD. Between the trimmed V and J ends, which lost 2 bases and 1 base, there was a span of 15 bases.

The J gene is TRBJ1-5, the V gene TRBV28; D gene ambiguous. The V gene's germline CDR1 is MDHEN and CDR2 SYDVKM. The CDR3 has 17 residues. The ends were cut back, 6 bases at V and 7 bases at J, with 25 bases in the middle. CDR3 residues: CASSLPSGSYTDQPQHF. CDR3 DNA: TGTGCCAGCAGCTTACCCTCGGGGAGTTACACTGACCAGCCCCAGCATTTT.

V gene TRBV18 combines with J gene TRBJ1-1; D may be TRBD1 (5 bases). This CDR3 spans 14 amino acids. The ends were cut back, 6 bases at V and 7 bases at J, with 18 bases in the middle. The germline CDR1 and CDR2 sequences are KGHSH and LQKENI. In DNA, the CDR3 is TGTGCCAGCTCGCTGTCCGGGACCACCAATGAAGCTTTCTTT. Translation gives CASSLSGTTNEAFF.

The chain carries TRBV21-1 and TRBJ2-7; TRBD2, the table's D call, was not compared with the DNA. TRBV21-1 corresponds to a pseudogene. This CDR3 is built from 14 residues. CDR3: CASRGGEWGYEQYF. CDR3 DNA sequence: TGTGCCAGCAGGGGGGGGGAGTGGGGCTACGAGCAGTACTTC.

V usage is TRBV4-1 and J usage is TRBJ2-3, with D perhaps TRBD1 (6 bases). CDR1 and CDR2 (germline): MGHRA, YSYEKL. The CDR3 sequence is 17 residues long. Trimming stripped 1 base from V and 2 bases from J, with 16 bases between. The CDR3 sequence: CASSQANRVQFTDTQYF. For the CDR3, the DNA is TGCGCCAGCAGCCAAGCCAACAGGGTCCAATTCACAGATACGCAGTATTTT.

The V and J genes are TRBV5-1 and TRBJ2-7; possibly TRBD1 for D (6 bases). The V gene's germline CDR1 is SGHRS and CDR2 YFSETQ. Trimming took off 4 bases at V and 4 bases at J, with 15 bases between the two ends. The CDR3 has 14 amino acids. CDR3 in amino acids: CASSTGGTSYEQYF. In DNA, the CDR3 is TGCGCCAGCAGCACGGGTGGGACATCTTACGAGCAGTACTTC.